The T cell receptor beta chain under discussion was sequenced for a study of CD8 T cells in ankylosing spondylitis. General study findings and limits: CD8+ disease-linked clones were present at relatively low frequencies in blood. There was a TCR beta motif, made of eight highly homologous variants, that appeared characteristic of ankylosing spondylitis blood. In ankylosing spondylitis patients, matched synovial fluid reportedly showed significant enrichment of disease-linked clones.

This clonotype was picked up many times. Its antigen is unidentified. Quantitative 5'-RACE with molecular barcodes was used to make the TCR beta libraries. TCRdb independently ran MiXCR on the 5' RACE reads; one entry per CDR3 protein. The data show under 150,000 distinct CDR3 sequences, about a sixth seen once. Trimming at V came to 5 bases and at J to 8 bases, leaving 18 bases not matched to a gene. There are 17 residues in the CDR3. Per the germline V gene, CDR1 is SQVTM and CDR2 is ANQGSEA. The receptor was isolated from a male donor with ankylosing spondylitis. V usage is TRBV29-1 and J usage is TRBJ2-1; 10 nucleotides line up with TRBD2. Source material: blood, either unsorted or a sorted T cell fraction (not recorded which). In DNA form, the CDR3 reads TGCAGCGTTTATACGGGGGCTAGCGGGAGCAAAGGCGATGAGCAGTTCTTC. Its translation: CSVYTGASGSKGDEQFF.